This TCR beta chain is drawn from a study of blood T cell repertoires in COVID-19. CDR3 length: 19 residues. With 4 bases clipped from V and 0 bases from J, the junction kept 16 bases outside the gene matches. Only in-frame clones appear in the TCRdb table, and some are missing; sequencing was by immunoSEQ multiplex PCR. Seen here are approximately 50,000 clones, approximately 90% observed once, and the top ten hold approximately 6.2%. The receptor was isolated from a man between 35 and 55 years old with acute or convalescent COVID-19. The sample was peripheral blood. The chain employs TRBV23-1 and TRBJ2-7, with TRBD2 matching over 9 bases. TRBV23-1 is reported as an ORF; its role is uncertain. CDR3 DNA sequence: TGCGCCAGCAGTCTTCACTTGACTAGCGGTCCTTGGAGCTCCTACGAGCAGTACTTC. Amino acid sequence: CASSLHLTSGPWSSYEQYF.